Sequencing of this T cell receptor beta chain was carried out in a study of cytomegalovirus exposure and HLA in healthy donors. Findings and limits, study-wide: A few chains tied to CMV proved CMV antigen-specific in vitro.

This CDR3 region has 17 residues. The trim removed 0 bases at V and 0 bases at J, leaving 6 bases unmatched. The germline CDR1 and CDR2 sequences are SGDLS and YYNGEE. The PCR was carried out with 60 Vbeta primers and 13 Jbeta primers. Only in-frame clones appear in the TCRdb table, and some are missing; sequencing was by immunoSEQ multiplex PCR. This table has about 200,000 clones, about 87% appearing once. This clone was detected only once. Antigen: not known. The TCR sequence derives from a woman between 18 and 30 years old in good health and CMV-seronegative. The V and J genes are TRBV9 and TRBJ1-3; 7 bases agree with TRBD1. The sequencing input was PBMCs. As DNA, the CDR3 is TGTGCCAGCAGCGTAGGAGGGGGCATAAGCTCTGGAAACACCATATATTTT. Amino acid sequence: CASSVGGGISSGNTIYF.